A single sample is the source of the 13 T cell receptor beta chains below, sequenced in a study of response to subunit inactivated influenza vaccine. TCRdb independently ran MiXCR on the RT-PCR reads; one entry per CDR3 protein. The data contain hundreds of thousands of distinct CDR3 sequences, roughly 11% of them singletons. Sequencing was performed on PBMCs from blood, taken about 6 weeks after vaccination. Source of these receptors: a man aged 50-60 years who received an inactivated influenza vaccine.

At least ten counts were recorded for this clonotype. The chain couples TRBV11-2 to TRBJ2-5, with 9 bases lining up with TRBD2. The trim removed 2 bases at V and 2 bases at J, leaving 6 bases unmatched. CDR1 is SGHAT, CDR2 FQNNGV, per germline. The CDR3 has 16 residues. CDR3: CASSLPWTSVQETQYF. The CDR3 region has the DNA TGTGCCAGCAGCTTACCCTGGACTAGCGTGCAAGAGACCCAGTACTTC.

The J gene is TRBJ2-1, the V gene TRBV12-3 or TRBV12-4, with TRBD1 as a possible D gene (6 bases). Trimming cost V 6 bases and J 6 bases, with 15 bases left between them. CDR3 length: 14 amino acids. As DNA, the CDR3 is TGTGCCAGCAGGCTGGGGACAAGAGCCAATGAGCAGTTCTTC. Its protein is CASRLGTRANEQFF.

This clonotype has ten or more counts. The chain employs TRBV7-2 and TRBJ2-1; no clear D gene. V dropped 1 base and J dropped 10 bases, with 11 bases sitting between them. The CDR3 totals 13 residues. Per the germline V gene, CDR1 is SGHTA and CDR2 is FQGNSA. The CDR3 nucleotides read TGTGCCAGCAGCTTAGAAGTACGAAAGGAGCAGTTCTTC. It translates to CASSLEVRKEQFF.

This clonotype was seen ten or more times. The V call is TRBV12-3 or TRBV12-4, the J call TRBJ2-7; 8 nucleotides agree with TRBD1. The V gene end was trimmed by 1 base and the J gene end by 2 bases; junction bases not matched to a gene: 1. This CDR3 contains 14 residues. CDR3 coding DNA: TGTGCCAGCAGTTTAGTGACAGGGGCCTACGAGCAGTACTTC. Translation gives CASSLVTGAYEQYF.

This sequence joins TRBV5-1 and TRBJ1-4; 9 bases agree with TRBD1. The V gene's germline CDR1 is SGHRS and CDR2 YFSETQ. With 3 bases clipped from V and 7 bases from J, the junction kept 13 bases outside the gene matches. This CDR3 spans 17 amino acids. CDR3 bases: TGCGCCAGCAGCTCCATTCCTCTACAGGGGGCAGGTGAAAAACTGTTTTTT. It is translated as CASSSIPLQGAGEKLFF.

This chain's CDR3 is CASSQSGAVASKAFF. The CDR3 bases are TGCGCCAGCAGCCAGTCCGGGGCGGTTGCTAGCAAAGCTTTCTTT. This sequence joins TRBV4-1 and TRBJ1-1; a weak D match, TRBD1 (5 bases). The CDR3 runs 15 residues. CDR1 is MGHRA, CDR2 YSYEKL, per germline. V shed 3 bases and J shed 9 bases, with 20 bases lying between them.

CDR3 amino acids: CASSLDGGNTGELFF. In DNA form, the CDR3 reads TGCGCCAGCAGCTTGGACGGGGGGAACACCGGGGAGCTGTTTTTT. The chain is built from TRBV5-1 and TRBJ2-2; D may be TRBD2 (6 bases). Germline CDR1 is SGHRS and CDR2 is YFSETQ. There are 15 residues in the CDR3. Deletions cut 0 bases from V and 1 base from J, with 7 bases between.

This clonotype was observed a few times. CDR3: CASSSGTGGYNEQFF. As DNA, the CDR3 is TGTGCCAGCAGTTCCGGGACAGGGGGATACAATGAGCAGTTCTTC. V is TRBV27 and J is TRBJ2-1, with 11 bases fitting TRBD1. The CDR3 totals 15 residues. The V and J ends lost 4 bases and 4 bases, in that order; junction bases with no gene match: 3. From germline, CDR1 is MNHEY and CDR2 SMNVEV (reference sequence).

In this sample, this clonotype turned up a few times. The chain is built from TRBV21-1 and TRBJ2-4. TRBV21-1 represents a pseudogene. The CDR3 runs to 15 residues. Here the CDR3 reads CASSKAEYAKNIQYF. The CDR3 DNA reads TGTGCCAGCAGCAAAGCCGAGTACGCCAAAAACATTCAGTACTTC.

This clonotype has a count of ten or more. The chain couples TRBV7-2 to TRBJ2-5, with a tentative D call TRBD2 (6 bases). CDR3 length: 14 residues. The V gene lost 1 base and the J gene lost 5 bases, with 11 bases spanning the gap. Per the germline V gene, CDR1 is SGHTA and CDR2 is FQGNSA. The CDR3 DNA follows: TGTGCCAGCAGCTTAGGGAGGGCCGGTGAGACCCAGTACTTC. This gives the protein CASSLGRAGETQYF.

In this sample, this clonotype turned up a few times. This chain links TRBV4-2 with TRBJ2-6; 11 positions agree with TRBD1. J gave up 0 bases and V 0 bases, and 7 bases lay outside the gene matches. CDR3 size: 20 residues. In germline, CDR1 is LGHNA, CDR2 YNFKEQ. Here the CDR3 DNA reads TGTGCCAGCAGCCAAGAGGAATGGACAGGGGGCGCCTCTGGGGCCAACGTCCTGACTTTC. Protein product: CASSQEEWTGGASGANVLTF.

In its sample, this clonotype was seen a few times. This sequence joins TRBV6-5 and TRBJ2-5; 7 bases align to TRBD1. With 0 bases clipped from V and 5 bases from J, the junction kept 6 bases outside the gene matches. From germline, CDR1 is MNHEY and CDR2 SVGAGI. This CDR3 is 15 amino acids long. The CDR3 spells CASSYSYRGRETQYF. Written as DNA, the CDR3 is TGTGCCAGCAGTTACTCCTACAGGGGCAGGGAGACCCAGTACTTC.

CDR3 nucleotide sequence: TGTGCCTGGAGTTCACCGGGACAGGGTTACGAGCAGTACTTC. It encodes CAWSSPGQGYEQYF. The rearrangement links TRBV30 to TRBJ2-7; 9 bases fit TRBD1. The V gene end was trimmed by 2 bases and the J gene end by 4 bases; junction bases not matched to a gene: 6. The CDR3 has 14 residues. Germline assignment: CDR1 GTSNPN and CDR2 SVGIG (reference sequence). Together with reference TRBV30 and TRBJ2-7, the CDR3 gives the full variable domain: SQTIHQWPATLVQPVGSPLSLECTVEGTSNPNLYWYRQAAGRGLQLLFYSVGIGQISSEVPQNLSASRPQDRQFILSSKKLLLSDSGFYLCAWSSPGQGYEQYFGPGTRLTVT.